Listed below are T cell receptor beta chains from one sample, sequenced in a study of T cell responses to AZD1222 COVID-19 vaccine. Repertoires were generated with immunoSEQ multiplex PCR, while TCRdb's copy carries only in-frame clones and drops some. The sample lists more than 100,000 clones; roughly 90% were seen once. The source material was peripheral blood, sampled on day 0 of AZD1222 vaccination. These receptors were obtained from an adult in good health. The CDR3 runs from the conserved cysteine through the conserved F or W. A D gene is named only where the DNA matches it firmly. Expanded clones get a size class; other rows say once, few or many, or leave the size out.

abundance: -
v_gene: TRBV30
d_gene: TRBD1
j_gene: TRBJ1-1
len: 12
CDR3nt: TGTGCCTGGGACAGGGGAAACACTGAAGCTTTCTTT
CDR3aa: CAWDRGNTEAFF

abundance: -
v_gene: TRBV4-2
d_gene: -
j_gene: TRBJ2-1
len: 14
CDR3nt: TGTGCCAGCAGCCAACACGTGAAAGACAATGAGCAGTTCTTC
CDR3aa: CASSQHVKDNEQFF

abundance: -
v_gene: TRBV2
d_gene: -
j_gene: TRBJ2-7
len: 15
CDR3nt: TGTGCCAGCAGTGAAATCCTCAGGGGATCCTACGAGCAGTACTTC
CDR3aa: CASSEILRGSYEQYF

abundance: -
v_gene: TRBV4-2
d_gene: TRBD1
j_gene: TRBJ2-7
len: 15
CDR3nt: TGTGCCAGCAGCCGGGATCTGGACAGGGGCTACGAGCAGTACTTC
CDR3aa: CASSRDLDRGYEQYF

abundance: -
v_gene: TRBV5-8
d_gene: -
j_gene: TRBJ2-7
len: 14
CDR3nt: TGTGCCAGCAGCCCACAGGATTTCACCTACGAGCAGTACTTC
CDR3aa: CASSPQDFTYEQYF

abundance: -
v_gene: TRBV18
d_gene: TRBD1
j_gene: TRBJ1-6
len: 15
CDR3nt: TGTGCCAGCTCACCGAAGAGGGACAGCTATTCACCCCTCCACTTT
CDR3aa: CASSPKRDSYSPLHF

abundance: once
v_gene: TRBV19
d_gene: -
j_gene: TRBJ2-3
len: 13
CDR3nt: TGTGCCAGTAAGCGGCTAGCGTCAGATACGCAGTATTTT
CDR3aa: CASKRLASDTQYF

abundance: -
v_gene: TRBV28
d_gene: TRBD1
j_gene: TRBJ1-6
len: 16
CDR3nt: TGTGCCAGCAGTACCTCATACAGGGGGCGAGGGTCACCCCTCCACTTT
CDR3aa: CASSTSYRGRGSPLHF

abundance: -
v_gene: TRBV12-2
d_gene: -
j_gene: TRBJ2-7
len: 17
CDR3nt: TGTGCAAGTCGCCCACTGATGATTGGGGGCTTAACCTACGAGCAGTACTTC
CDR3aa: CASRPLMIGGLTYEQYF

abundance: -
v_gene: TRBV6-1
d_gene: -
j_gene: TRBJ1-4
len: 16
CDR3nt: TGTGCCAGCAGTGAATGGGGTCTCAGGGGTACTGAAAAACTGTTTTTT
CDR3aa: CASSEWGLRGTEKLFF

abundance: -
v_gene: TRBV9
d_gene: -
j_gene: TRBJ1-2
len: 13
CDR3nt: TGTGCCAGCAGCCCCAGGGGTGGGGGTGGCTACACCTTC
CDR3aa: CASSPRGGGGYTF

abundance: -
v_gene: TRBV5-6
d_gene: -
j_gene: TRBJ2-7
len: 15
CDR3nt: TGTGCCAGCAGCTTGACGGGGGGCCCCTCTAACGAGCAGTACTTC
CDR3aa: CASSLTGGPSNEQYF

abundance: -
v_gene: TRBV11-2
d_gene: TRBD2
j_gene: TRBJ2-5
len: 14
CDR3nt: TGTGCCAGCAGCTTGTTAGCGGGGGAAGAGACCCAGTACTTC
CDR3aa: CASSLLAGEETQYF

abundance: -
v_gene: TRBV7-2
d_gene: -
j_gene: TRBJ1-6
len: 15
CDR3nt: TGTGCCAGCAGCTGGGAGGGTCACAATAATTCACCCCTCCACTTT
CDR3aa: CASSWEGHNNSPLHF

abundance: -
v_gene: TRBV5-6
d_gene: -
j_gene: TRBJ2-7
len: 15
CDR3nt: TGTGCCAGCAGCTGGGGGGTGAGGGGATCCTACGAGCAGTACTTC
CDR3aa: CASSWGVRGSYEQYF

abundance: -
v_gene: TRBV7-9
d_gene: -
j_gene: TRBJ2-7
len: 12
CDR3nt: TGTGCCAGCAGCTTAGCGATTGACGAGCAGTACTTC
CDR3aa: CASSLAIDEQYF

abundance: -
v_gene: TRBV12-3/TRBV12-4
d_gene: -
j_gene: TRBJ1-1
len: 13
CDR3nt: TGTGCCAGCACCCTGGCGGGGGGTACTGAAGCTTTCTTT
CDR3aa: CASTLAGGTEAFF

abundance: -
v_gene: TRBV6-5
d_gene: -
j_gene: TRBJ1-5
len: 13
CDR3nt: TGTGCCAGCAGTTCAGACAGGAATCAGCCCCAGCATTTT
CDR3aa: CASSSDRNQPQHF

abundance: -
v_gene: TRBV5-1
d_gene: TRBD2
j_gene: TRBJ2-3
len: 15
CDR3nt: TGCGCCAGCAGCCCCCGCGGGGGTCTCACAGATACGCAGTATTTT
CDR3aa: CASSPRGGLTDTQYF

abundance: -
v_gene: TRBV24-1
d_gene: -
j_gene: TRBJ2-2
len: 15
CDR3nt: TGTGCCACCAGACAAACAGGGTCGAACACCGGGGAGCTGTTTTTT
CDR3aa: CATRQTGSNTGELFF

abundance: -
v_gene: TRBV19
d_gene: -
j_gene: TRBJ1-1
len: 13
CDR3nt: TGTGCCAGCCAATCTGGCACCGGGACTGAAGCTTTCTTT
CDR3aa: CASQSGTGTEAFF

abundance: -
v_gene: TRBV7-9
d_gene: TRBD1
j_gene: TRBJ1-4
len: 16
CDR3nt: TGTGCCAGCAGCTTAGTCGGGGGGACAGTAAATGAAAAACTGTTTTTT
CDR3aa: CASSLVGGTVNEKLFF

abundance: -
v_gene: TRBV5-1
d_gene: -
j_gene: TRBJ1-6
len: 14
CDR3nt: TGCGCCAGCAGCTTGGCCATCCGGGGGTCACCCCTCCACTTT
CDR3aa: CASSLAIRGSPLHF

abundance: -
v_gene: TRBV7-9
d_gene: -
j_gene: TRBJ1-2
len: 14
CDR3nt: TGTGCCAGCAGCCTCGGGGGCAGGGTAAAAGGCTACACCTTC
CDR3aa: CASSLGGRVKGYTF

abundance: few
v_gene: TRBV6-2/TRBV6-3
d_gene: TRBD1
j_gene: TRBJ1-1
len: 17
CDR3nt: TGTGCCAGCAGCGCGGGACAGGGGGCTATCTCGAACACTGAAGCTTTCTTT
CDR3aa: CASSAGQGAISNTEAFF

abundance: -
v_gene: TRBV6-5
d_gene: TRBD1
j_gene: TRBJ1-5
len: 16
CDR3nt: TGTGCCAGCAGTTACTCCGCTCAGGGGGCAAGACAGCCCCAGCATTTT
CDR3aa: CASSYSAQGARQPQHF

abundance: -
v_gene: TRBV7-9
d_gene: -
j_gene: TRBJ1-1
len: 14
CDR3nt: TGTGCCAGCAGCTTTCTCGTAGGAAACACTGAAGCTTTCTTT
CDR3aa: CASSFLVGNTEAFF

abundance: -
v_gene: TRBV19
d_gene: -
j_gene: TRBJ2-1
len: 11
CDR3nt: TGTGCCAGTAGTTTCCGAGGGGAGCAGTTCTTC
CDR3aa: CASSFRGEQFF

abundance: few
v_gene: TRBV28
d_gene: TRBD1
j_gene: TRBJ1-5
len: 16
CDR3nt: TGTGCCAGCAGTCCGCGGACAGGGTCTTCCAATCAGCCCCAGCATTTT
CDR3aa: CASSPRTGSSNQPQHF

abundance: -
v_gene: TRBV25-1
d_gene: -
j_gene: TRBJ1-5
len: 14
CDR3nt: TGTGCCAGCAGCCCGACGGGGAGTGTCCAGCCCCAGCATTTT
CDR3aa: CASSPTGSVQPQHF

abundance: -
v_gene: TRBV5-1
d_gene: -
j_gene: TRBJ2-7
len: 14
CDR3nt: TGCGCCAGCAGCTTGGGACAGTCGCTCTACGAGCAGTACTTC
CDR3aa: CASSLGQSLYEQYF

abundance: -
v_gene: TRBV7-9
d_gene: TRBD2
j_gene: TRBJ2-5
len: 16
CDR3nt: TGTGCCAGCAGCCCCGGGGGGGGGCTCGGGGTGGAGACCCAGTACTTC
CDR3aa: CASSPGGGLGVETQYF

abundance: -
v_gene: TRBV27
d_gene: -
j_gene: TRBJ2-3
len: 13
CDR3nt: TGTGCCAGCCGACAGACTAGCACAGATACGCAGTATTTT
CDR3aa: CASRQTSTDTQYF

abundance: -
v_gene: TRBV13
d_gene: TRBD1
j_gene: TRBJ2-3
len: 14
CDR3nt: TGTGCCAGCAGCCCACAGGGGCCTACGCATACGCAGTATTTT
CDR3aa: CASSPQGPTHTQYF

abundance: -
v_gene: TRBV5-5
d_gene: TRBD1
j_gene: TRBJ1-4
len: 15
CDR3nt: TGTGCCAGCAGCTTGGTAGGACAGGATGGGGAAAAACTGTTTTTT
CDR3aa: CASSLVGQDGEKLFF

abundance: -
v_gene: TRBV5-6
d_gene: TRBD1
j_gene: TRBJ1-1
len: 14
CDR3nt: TGTGCCAGCAGCTGGGGGCCAGGGGGAGCTGAAGCTTTCTTT
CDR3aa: CASSWGPGGAEAFF

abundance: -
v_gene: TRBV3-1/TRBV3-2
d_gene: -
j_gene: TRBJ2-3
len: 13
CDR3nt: TGTGCCAGCAGCCAAGATGCGCCCGATACGCAGTATTTT
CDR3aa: CASSQDAPDTQYF

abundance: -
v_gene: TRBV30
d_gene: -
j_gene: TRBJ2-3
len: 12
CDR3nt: TGTGCCTGGACAGGGGGGGCAGATACGCAGTATTTT
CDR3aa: CAWTGGADTQYF